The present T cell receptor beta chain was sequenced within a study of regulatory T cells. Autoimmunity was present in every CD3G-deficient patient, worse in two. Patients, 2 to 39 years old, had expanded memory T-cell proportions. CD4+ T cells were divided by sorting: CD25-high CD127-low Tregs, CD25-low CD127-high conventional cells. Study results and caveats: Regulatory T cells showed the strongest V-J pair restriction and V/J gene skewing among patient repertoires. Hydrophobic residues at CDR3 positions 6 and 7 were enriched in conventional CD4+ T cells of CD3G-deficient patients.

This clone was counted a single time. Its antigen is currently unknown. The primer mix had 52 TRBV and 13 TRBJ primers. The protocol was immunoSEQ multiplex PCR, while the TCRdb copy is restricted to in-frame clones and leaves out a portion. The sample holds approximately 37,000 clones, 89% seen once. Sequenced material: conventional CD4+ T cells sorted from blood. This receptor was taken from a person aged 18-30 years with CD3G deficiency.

The CDR3 coding sequence is TGTGCCAGCAGTGTCCCGGATCCCAACACCGGGGAGCTGTTTTTT. The encoded protein is CASSVPDPNTGELFF. The J gene is TRBJ2-2, the V gene TRBV6-1; D is unresolved. V dropped 4 bases and J dropped 2 bases, with 11 bases sitting between them. This CDR3 has 15 amino acids. Germline loops: CDR1 MNHNS, CDR2 SASEGT.